The T cell receptor beta chain under discussion was sequenced for a study of OX40 agonist ivuxolimab in advanced cancers. At the level of the whole study: Ivuxolimab was a fully human IgG2 agonistic monoclonal antibody targeting the costimulatory receptor OX40 (CD134). Among the approximately 50 dose-escalation patients, 19 had hepatocellular carcinoma, roughly 15 melanoma, 9 renal cell carcinoma and 9 head and neck cancer. Prior anti-PD-1, anti-PD-L1 or anti-CTLA-4 therapy was permitted, and checkpoint inhibitors had been received by about 36% of dose-escalation patients. The point of sequencing TCRbeta in the periphery was to test whether ivuxolimab changed TCR sequence diversity and drove clonal T-cell expansion. The dose-escalation cohort was 82.7% male with a mean age of about 65 years, ranging from about 23 to 85. Partial responses were achieved by three dose-escalation patients, of whom one had hepatocellular carcinoma and two had cutaneous melanoma. The paper reports the monotherapy dose-escalation portion (N of about 52 patients) of the phase I ivuxolimab trial. Intravenous ivuxolimab was administered to patients every 2 weeks at six dose levels: 0.01, 0.1, 0.3, 1.5, 3 and 10 mg/kg. General findings and caveats noted by the study authors: Partial responders in the 0.1-3.0 mg/kg groups had among the lowest normalized peripheral clonal expansion, especially among CD8+ T cells. Low levels of normalized T-cell clonal expansion were also shown by some nonresponding patients. The antigen specificity of the clonally expanded peripheral T cells was not determined. At doses of 0.1 to 3.0 mg/kg, clonal expansion of both CD4+ and CD8+ blood T cells was observed from baseline to week 6. After ivuxolimab, more expanded clones were found on average in CD8+ T cells than in CD4+ T cells.

The CDR3 sequence holds 18 residues, the cysteine and phenylalanine included. The read is trimmed to its CDR3 DNA, 54 bases read in frame from base 1. The trial excluded patients who had a history of autoimmune disease or were on systemic immunosuppression. In every dose cohort, peripheral blood was drawn for TCR sequencing at baseline, cycle 4 day 1, and cycle 7 day 1. The samples were drawn from a first-in-human, open-label, multicenter phase I dose-escalation trial of ivuxolimab. Adults with locally advanced or metastatic head and neck squamous cell, hepatocellular, melanoma or renal cell carcinoma were enrolled in the trial. CD4+ and CD8+ T cells were sorted separately from peripheral blood before TCR sequencing. For sequencing of the TCRbeta CDR3 region, genomic DNA was extracted from the sorted cells. TCRbeta CDR3 regions were sequenced using the immunoSEQ Assay. TCRdb carries this immuneACCESS record with in-frame sequences only. Its versions omit some clonotypes, under half of them owing to an unresolved V gene in the studies checked, with the rest unexplained. The sample yields about 35,000 clones; roughly 82% were counted once. The ten most abundant clones make up about a quarter of the sample.

About this clone: Its antigen is currently not known. Per-base qualities were not stored, and no clone one base away is much larger.

Recombination joined TRBV21-1 with TRBJ1-1; no check of the table's D call, TRBD1, against the DNA was made. TRBV21-1 is tagged as a pseudogene. This clonotype originated in an adult with an advanced solid tumor such as melanoma, head and neck, liver or kidney cancer. The sample consisted of CD4+ or CD8+ T cells sorted from blood, taken in a trial of the OX40 agonist ivuxolimab. For the CDR3, the sequence is CASSKGGRGTMRNTEAFF. The sequenced DNA is TGTGCCAGCAGCAAGGGTGGTAGGGGAACCATGAGGAACACTGAAGCTTTCTTT.